A selection of T cell receptor beta chains follows, all from one sample in a study of blood T cell repertoires in COVID-19. Generated by immunoSEQ multiplex PCR, the TCRdb table keeps only in-frame clones and is missing some. This table holds about 330,000 clones, under 95% found once. Sequencing used PBMCs or T cells enriched from blood (not recorded which). The receptor source for this set is a woman aged 30 to 39 who had recovered from COVID-19. Both conserved end residues are part of each CDR3. A D gene is named only where the DNA matches it firmly. Size is omitted from some rows. Given values are once, few, many or a class for expanded clones.

v_gene	abundance	j_gene	d_gene	CDR3nt	CDR3aa
TRBV28	-	TRBJ1-1	-	TGTGCCAGCAGTTTGGGGAGGACTGAAGCTTTCTTT	CASSLGRTEAFF
TRBV20-1	-	TRBJ1-2	-	TGCAGTGCTAGAAATGGACAGAGCTTC	CSARNGQSF
TRBV7-3	-	TRBJ1-6	-	TGTGCCAGCAGCTCCGCAGAGGGTTCACCCCTCCACTTT	CASSSAEGSPLHF
TRBV7-2	-	TRBJ1-4	-	TGTGCCAGCAGGGCGCGGGGGGGCCCTAATGAAAAACTGTTTTTT	CASRARGGPNEKLFF
TRBV27	few	TRBJ2-7	TRBD2	TGTGCCAGCAGCCCTAGCGGGGCAACCTACGAGCAGTACTTC	CASSPSGATYEQYF
TRBV2	-	TRBJ2-1	-	TGTGCCAGCAGTGGATTATTAGCAGTGAATGAGCAGTTCTTC	CASSGLLAVNEQFF
TRBV4-1	-	TRBJ2-3	TRBD2	TGCGCCAGCAGCCAAGCGGGGGGACGCACAGATACGCAGTATTTT	CASSQAGGRTDTQYF
TRBV5-1	-	TRBJ1-2	TRBD1	TGCGCCAGCAGCTCCGACAGGGGGAACTATGGCTACACCTTC	CASSSDRGNYGYTF
TRBV7-9	-	TRBJ2-3	-	TGTGCCAGCAGCACCAGGGACTTCACAGATACGCAGTATTTT	CASSTRDFTDTQYF
TRBV9	once	TRBJ2-2	-	TGTGCCAGCAGCGTAGCCGGGTATGGGACCGGGGAGCTGTTTTTT	CASSVAGYGTGELFF
TRBV18	-	TRBJ1-6	TRBD1	TGTGCCAGCTCCCGGACAGGGAGGAATTCACCCCTCCACTTT	CASSRTGRNSPLHF
TRBV19	-	TRBJ2-1	-	TGTGCCAGTACCTCACAGGGATACAATGAGCAGTTCTTC	CASTSQGYNEQFF
TRBV7-6	once	TRBJ2-2	-	TGTGCCAGCAGCTTGTCAGGGGCGGTTAACACCGGGGAGCTGTTTTTT	CASSLSGAVNTGELFF
TRBV15	-	TRBJ2-7	-	TGTGCCCTGAGACAGAGCTACGAGCAGTACTTC	CALRQSYEQYF
TRBV7-6	-	TRBJ2-5	TRBD2	TGTGCCAGCAGCTTACTAAGCGGGGGTGAGACCCAGTACTTC	CASSLLSGGETQYF
TRBV20-1	-	TRBJ1-2	-	TGCAGAGCAGGGGAAGGCTACACCTTC	CRAGEGYTF
TRBV27	once	TRBJ1-6	TRBD1	TGTGCCAGCAGCACGGGACAGGGGCCTAGGGCCCTCCACTTT	CASSTGQGPRALHF
TRBV5-1	-	TRBJ2-6	TRBD1	TGCGCCAGCAGCACTGGGACAGGGGAAGCTGGGGCCAACGTCCTGACTTTC	CASSTGTGEAGANVLTF